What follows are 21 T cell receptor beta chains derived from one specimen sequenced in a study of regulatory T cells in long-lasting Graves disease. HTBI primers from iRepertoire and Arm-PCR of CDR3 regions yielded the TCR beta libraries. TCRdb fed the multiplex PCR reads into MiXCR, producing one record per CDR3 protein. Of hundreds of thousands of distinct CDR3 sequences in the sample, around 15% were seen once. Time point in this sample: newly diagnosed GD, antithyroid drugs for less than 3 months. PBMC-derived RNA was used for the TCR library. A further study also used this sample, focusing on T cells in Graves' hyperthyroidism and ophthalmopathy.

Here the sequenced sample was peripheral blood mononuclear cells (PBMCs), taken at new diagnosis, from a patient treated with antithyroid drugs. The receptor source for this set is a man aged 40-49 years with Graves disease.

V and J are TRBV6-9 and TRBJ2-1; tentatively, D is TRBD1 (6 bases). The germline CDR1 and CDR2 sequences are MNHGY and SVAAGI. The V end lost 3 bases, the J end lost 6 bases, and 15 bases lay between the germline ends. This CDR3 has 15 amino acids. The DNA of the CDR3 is TGTGCCAGCAGTTACCTTCCAGGGGCCCTCAATGAGCAGTTCTTC. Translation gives CASSYLPGALNEQFF.

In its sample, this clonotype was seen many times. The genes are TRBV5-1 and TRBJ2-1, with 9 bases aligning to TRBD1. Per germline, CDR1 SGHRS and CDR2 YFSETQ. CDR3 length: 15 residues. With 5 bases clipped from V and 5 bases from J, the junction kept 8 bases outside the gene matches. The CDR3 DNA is TGCGCCAGCAGGGATCCGGGACAGGGTCACAATGAGCAGTTCTTC. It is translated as CASRDPGQGHNEQFF.

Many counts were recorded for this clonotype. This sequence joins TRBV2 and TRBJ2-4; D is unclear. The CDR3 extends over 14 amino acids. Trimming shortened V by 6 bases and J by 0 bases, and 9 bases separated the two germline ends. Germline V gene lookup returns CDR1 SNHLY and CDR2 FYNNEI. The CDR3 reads CASRLSLAKNIQYF. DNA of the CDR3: TGTGCCAGCAGACTATCCCTAGCCAAAAACATTCAGTACTTC.

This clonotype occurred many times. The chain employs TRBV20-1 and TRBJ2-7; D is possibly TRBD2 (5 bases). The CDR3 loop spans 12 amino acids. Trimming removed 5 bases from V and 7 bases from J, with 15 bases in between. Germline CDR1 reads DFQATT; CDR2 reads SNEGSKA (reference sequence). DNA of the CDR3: TGCAGTGCTGCGGGCTACACTAGGGAGCAGTACTTC. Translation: CSAAGYTREQYF.

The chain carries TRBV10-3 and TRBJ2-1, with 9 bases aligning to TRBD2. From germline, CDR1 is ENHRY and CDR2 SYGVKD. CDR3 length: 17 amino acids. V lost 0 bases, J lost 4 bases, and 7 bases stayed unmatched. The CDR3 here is CAISESRPAGGYNEQFF. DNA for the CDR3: TGTGCCATCAGTGAGTCGAGGCCAGCGGGGGGATACAATGAGCAGTTCTTC.

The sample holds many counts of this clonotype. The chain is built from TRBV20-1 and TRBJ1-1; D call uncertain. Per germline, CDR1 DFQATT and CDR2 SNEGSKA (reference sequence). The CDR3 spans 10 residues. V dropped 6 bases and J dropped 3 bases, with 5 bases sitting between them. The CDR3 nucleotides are TGCAGTGCCGTGGACACTGAAGCTTTCTTT. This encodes CSAVDTEAFF.

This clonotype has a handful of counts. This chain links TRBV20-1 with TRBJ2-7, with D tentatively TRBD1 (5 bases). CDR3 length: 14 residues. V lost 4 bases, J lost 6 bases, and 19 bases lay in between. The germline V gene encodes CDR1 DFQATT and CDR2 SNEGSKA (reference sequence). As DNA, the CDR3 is TGCAGTGCTAACGGCGGACATACGATCGGCGAGCAGTACTTC. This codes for CSANGGHTIGEQYF.

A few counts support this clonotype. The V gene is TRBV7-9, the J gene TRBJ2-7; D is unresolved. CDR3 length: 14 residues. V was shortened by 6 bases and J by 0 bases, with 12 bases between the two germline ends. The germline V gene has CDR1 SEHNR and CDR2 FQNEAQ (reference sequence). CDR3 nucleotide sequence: TGTGCCAGCAGGGAGAAGGGTAGCTCCTACGAGCAGTACTTC. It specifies CASREKGSSYEQYF.

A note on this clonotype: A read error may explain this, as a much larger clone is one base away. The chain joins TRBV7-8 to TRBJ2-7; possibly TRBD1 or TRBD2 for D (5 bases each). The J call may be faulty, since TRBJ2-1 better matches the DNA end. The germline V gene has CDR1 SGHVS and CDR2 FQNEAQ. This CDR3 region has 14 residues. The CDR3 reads CASRSSVTRDEQFF. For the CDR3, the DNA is TGTGCCAGCAGATCATCCGTAACTCGGGACGAGCAGTTCTTC.

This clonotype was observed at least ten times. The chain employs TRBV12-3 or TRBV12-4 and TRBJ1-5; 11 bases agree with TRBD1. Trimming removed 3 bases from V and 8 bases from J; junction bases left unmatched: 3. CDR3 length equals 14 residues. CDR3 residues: CASSFRTGGEPQHF. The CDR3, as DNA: TGTGCCAGCAGTTTTCGGACAGGGGGCGAGCCCCAGCATTTT.

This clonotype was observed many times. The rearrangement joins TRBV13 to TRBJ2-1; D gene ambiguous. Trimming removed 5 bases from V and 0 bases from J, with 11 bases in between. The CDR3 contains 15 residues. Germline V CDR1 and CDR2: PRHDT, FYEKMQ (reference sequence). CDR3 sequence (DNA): TGTGCCAGCAGCCGAAATCCTGGCTCCTACAATGAGCAGTTCTTC. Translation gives CASSRNPGSYNEQFF.

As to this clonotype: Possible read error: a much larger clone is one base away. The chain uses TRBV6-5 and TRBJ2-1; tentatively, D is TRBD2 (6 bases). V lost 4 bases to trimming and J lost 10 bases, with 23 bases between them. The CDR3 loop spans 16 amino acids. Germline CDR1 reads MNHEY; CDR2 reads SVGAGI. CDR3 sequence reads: CASSFRFGRGRKEQFF. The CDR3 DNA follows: TGTGCCAGCAGTTTCAGGTTCGGACGGGGGAGAAAAGAGCAGTTCTTC.

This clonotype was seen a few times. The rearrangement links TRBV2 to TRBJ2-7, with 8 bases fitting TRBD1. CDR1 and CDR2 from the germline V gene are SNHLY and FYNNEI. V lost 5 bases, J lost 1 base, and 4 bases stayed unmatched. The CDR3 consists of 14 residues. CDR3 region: CASSWQGASYEQYF. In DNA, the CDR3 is TGTGCCAGCAGTTGGCAGGGGGCATCCTACGAGCAGTACTTC.

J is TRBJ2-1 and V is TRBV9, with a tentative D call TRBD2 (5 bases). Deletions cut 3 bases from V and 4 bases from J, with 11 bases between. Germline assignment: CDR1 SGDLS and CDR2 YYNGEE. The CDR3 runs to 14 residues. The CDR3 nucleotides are TGTGCCAGCAGCGCCCGTGAGGGATACAATGAGCAGTTCTTC. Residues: CASSAREGYNEQFF.

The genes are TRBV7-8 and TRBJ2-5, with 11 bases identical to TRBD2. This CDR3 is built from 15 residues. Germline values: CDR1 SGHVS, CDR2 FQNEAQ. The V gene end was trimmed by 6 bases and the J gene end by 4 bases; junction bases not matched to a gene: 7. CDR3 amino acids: CASSPTSGGRETQYF. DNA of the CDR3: TGTGCCAGCAGTCCTACTAGCGGGGGACGAGAGACCCAGTACTTC. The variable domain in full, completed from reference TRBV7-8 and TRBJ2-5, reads GAGVSQSPRYKVAKRGQDVALRCDPISGHVSLFWYQQALGQGPEFLTYFQNEAQLDKSGLPSDRFFAERPEGSVSTLKIQRTQQEDSAVYLCASSPTSGGRETQYFGPGTRLLVL.

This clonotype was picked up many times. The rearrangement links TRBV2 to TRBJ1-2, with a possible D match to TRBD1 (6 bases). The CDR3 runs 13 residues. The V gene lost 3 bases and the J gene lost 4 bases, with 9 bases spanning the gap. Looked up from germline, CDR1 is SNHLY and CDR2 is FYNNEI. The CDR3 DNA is TGTGCCAGCAGTGAGGACAGCGGCTATGGCTACACCTTC. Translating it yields CASSEDSGYGYTF.

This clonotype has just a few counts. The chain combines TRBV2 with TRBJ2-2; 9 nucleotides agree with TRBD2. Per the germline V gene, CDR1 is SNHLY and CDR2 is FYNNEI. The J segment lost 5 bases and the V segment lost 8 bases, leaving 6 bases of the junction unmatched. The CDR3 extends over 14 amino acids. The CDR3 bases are TGTGCCAGCGGATGGACTAGCGCGACCGGGGAGCTGTTTTTT. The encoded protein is CASGWTSATGELFF.

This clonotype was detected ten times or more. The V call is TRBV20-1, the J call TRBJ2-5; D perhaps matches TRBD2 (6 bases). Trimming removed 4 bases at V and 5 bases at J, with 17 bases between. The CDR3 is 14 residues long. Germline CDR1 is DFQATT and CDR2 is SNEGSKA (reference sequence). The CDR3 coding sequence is TGCAGTGCTATAACGGGGGTGGATCGGGAGACCCAGTACTTC. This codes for CSAITGVDRETQYF.

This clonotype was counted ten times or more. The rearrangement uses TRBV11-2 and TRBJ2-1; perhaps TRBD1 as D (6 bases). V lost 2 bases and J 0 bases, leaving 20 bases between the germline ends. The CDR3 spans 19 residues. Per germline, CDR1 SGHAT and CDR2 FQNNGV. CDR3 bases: TGTGCCAGCAGCTTAAGGGACATCTCCCCCAAGAGCTCCTACAATGAGCAGTTCTTC. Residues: CASSLRDISPKSSYNEQFF.

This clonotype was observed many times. Here the CDR3 reads CASSSPSLGETQYF. The DNA of the CDR3 is TGCGCCAGCAGTTCCCCTTCCTTAGGGGAGACCCAGTACTTC. J is TRBJ2-5 and V is TRBV5-1; no reliable D call. V was shortened by 5 bases and J by 5 bases, with 16 bases between the two germline ends. Germline V gene lookup returns CDR1 SGHRS and CDR2 YFSETQ. The length of the CDR3 is 14 residues.

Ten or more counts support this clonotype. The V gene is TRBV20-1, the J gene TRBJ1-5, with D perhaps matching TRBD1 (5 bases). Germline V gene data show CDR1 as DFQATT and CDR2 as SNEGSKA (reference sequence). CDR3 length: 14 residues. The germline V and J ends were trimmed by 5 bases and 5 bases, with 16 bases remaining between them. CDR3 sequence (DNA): TGCAGTGCTCGAGGTGGGACCTGGGATCAGCCCCAGCATTTT. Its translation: CSARGGTWDQPQHF.